These 12 T cell receptor beta chains came from one sample sequenced in a study of response to subunit inactivated influenza vaccine. TCRdb passed the RT-PCR reads through MiXCR, listing each CDR3 protein once. The sample lists roughly 700,000 distinct CDR3 sequences, 15% to 19% occurring once. The material was PBMCs from blood, obtained 12 days after vaccination. These TCRs come from a man aged 50 to 60 who received an inactivated influenza vaccine.

This clonotype was found a few times. The chain employs TRBV11-2 and TRBJ2-1; the match to TRBD2 covers 7 bases. The CDR3 sequence is 16 residues long. CDR1 and CDR2 from the germline V gene are SGHAT and FQNNGV. After removal of 4 bases from V and 2 bases from J, the junction contained 8 bases not matched to a gene. CDR3 DNA: TGTGCCAGCAGCTCTCTTGGCGGGGGACCCTACAATGAGCAGTTCTTC. The encoded protein is CASSSLGGGPYNEQFF.

This clonotype was recorded a few times. V and J are TRBV6-6 and TRBJ1-1, with D hard to call. Germline values: CDR1 MNHNY, CDR2 SVGAGI (reference sequence). This CDR3 has 11 residues. V was clipped by 5 bases and J by 8 bases, with 9 bases between them. CDR3 amino acids: CASSIPREAFF. In nucleotides, the CDR3 is TGTGCCAGCAGTATCCCCAGAGAAGCTTTCTTT.

The chain links TRBV6-1 to TRBJ2-7; 8 bases fit TRBD2. V was clipped by 5 bases and J by 3 bases; unmatched bases: 15. This CDR3 is built from 17 residues. The germline gives CDR1 MNHNS, CDR2 SASEGT. The CDR3 loop reads CASSPALLAGRYYEQYF. CDR3 bases: TGTGCCAGCAGTCCAGCTCTGTTAGCGGGGCGGTACTACGAGCAGTACTTC.

This clonotype was seen more than once but under ten times. The chain is built from TRBV7-2 and TRBJ2-1, with 8 nucleotides matching TRBD2. The CDR3 totals 16 residues. V was pared by 5 bases and J by 0 bases, with 6 bases of the junction left unmatched. Germline V gene sequence: CDR1 SGHTA, CDR2 FQGNSA. CDR3 residues: CASSASSGPSYNEQFF. CDR3 nucleotide sequence: TGTGCCAGCAGCGCTTCTAGCGGGCCCTCCTACAATGAGCAGTTCTTC.

This clonotype came up a few times. The J gene is TRBJ2-5, the V gene TRBV7-2; 16 bases are shared with TRBD2. This CDR3 is 17 amino acids long. CDR1 is SGHTA and CDR2 is FQGNSA in the germline V gene. The junction had 8 bases not matched to a gene; V was cut back by 5 bases and J by 5 bases. The CDR3 DNA follows: TGTGCCAGCAGCGCTGGGACTAGCGGGGGGGCGTGGGAGACCCAGTACTTC. Its protein is CASSAGTSGGAWETQYF.

The chain carries TRBV28 and TRBJ2-6, with 9 bases fitting TRBD1. The length of the CDR3 is 19 residues. Per the germline V gene, CDR1 is MDHEN and CDR2 is SYDVKM. Trimming at V came to 6 bases and at J to 0 bases, leaving 12 bases not matched to a gene. The CDR3 DNA reads TGTGCCAGCAGCAAGATATCCGGGACAGGGCGCTCTGGGGCCAACGTCCTGACTTTC. Translated: CASSKISGTGRSGANVLTF.

This clonotype has a count of ten or more. CDR3 loop: CASSLEDRGRAFF. Written as DNA, the CDR3 is TGCGCCAGCAGCTTGGAGGACAGGGGAAGAGCTTTCTTT. The chain has TRBV5-1 and TRBJ1-1, with 9 bases aligning to TRBD1. CDR1 and CDR2 from the germline V gene are SGHRS and YFSETQ. Germline trimming cut 0 bases from V and 10 bases from J; bases unmatched to any gene: 4. This CDR3 contains 13 residues.

CDR3 amino acids: CATSDPRGRETQYF. The CDR3 DNA is TGTGCCACCAGTGATCCGAGGGGCCGGGAGACCCAGTACTTC. The chain has TRBV24-1 and TRBJ2-5; the D gene could be TRBD1 or TRBD2 (5 bases each). The ends were cut back, 3 bases at V and 5 bases at J, with 12 bases in the middle. Looked up from germline, CDR1 is KGHDR and CDR2 is SFDVKD. The CDR3 is 14 residues long.

This chain connects TRBV7-9 to TRBJ2-1, with TRBD2 matching over 7 bases. Germline trimming cut 10 bases from V and 15 bases from J; bases unmatched to any gene: 21. Germline CDR1 reads SEHNR; CDR2 reads FQNEAQ (reference sequence). This CDR3 region has 14 residues. The CDR3 reads CATQNPNTAGVWFF. In nucleotides, the CDR3 is TGTGCCACCCAAAACCCAAACACGGCGGGGGTTTGGTTCTTC.

This clonotype has a handful of counts. This chain uses TRBV18 with TRBJ2-2; no clear D gene. Germline V lookup: CDR1 KGHSH, CDR2 LQKENI. There are 15 residues in the CDR3. The V and J ends lost 2 bases and 0 bases respectively, with 7 bases between them. Here the CDR3 reads CASSPMGTNTGELFF. In DNA form, the CDR3 reads TGTGCCAGCTCACCAATGGGGACGAACACCGGGGAGCTGTTTTTT.

The chain recombines TRBV25-1 with TRBJ2-3; possible D gene TRBD1, 6 bases. The germline V gene has CDR1 MGHDK and CDR2 SYGVNS. The CDR3 spans 14 residues. Trimming pared 6 bases from V and 2 bases from J, leaving 12 bases between. The DNA of the CDR3 is TGTGCCAGCAGGCCGGGACACAACACAGATACGCAGTATTTT. Its translation: CASRPGHNTDTQYF. Looking up the rest from reference TRBV25-1 and TRBJ2-3 gives the full variable domain: EADIYQTPRYLVIGTGKKITLECSQTMGHDKMYWYQQDPGMELHLIHYSYGVNSTEKGDLSSESTVSRIRTEHFPLTLESARPSHTSQYLCASRPGHNTDTQYFGPGTRLTVL.

In its sample, this clonotype was seen a few times. The V gene is TRBV6-2 or TRBV6-3, the J gene TRBJ1-5, with 7 bases identical to TRBD1. Germline CDR1 is MNHEY and CDR2 is SVGEGT. The CDR3 length is 13 residues. The trim removed 4 bases at V and 6 bases at J, leaving 3 bases unmatched. CDR3 in DNA: TGTGCCAGCAGTTCTGACAGGGTTCAGCCCCAGCATTTT. It yields the protein CASSSDRVQPQHF.